This TCR beta chain was documented in a study of blood T cells in healthy people across ages. The junction had 10 bases not matched to a gene; V was cut back by 1 base and J by 7 bases. In germline, CDR1 is SGHRS, CDR2 YFSETQ. The CDR3 covers 17 residues. This clonotype was counted many times. The target antigen is unknown. A much larger clone sits a single nucleotide away, making a read error possible. Alongside a J-beta primer mix, a sample-barcoded 5' primer served in a second PCR lasting about 7 to 12 cycles. A tag from a template-switch adaptor with 12 random nucleotides marked each cDNA molecule. Researchers report that each sample yielded at least 2.5 million CDR3-containing paired-end reads. TCRdb re-called the 5' RACE reads with MiXCR, one entry per CDR3 protein. Altogether 1.5 million or so distinct CDR3 sequences are present, less than 45% being singletons, with the ten largest covering about 4.1%.

Study-level results: Donor CMV status, an unknown factor, possibly confounded changes in expanded clonotypes. With naive T cell percentage, TCR beta diversity showed a strong correlation.

The material sequenced was blood. The chain recombines TRBV5-1 with TRBJ2-7, with TRBD2 matching over 14 bases. The sequence was obtained from a woman aged 18-35 years in good health. The CDR3 region has the DNA TGCGCCAGCAGCTTGTGGGGGACTAGCGGGAGAAACAATGAGCAGTACTTC. This codes for CASSLWGTSGRNNEQYF.